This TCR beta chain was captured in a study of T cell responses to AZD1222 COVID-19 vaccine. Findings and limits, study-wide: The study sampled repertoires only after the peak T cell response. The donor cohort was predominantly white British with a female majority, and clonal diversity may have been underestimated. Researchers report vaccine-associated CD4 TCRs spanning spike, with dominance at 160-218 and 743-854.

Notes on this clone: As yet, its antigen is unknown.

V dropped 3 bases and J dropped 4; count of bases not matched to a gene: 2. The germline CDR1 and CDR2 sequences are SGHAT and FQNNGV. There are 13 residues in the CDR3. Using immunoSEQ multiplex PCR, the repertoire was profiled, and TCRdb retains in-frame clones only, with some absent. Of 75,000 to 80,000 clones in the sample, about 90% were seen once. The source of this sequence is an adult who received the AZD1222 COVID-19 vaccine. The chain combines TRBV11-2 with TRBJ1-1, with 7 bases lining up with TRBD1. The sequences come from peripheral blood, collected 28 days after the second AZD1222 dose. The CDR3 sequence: CASSFYRGTEAFF. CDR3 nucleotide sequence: TGTGCCAGCAGCTTCTACAGGGGCACTGAAGCTTTCTTT.